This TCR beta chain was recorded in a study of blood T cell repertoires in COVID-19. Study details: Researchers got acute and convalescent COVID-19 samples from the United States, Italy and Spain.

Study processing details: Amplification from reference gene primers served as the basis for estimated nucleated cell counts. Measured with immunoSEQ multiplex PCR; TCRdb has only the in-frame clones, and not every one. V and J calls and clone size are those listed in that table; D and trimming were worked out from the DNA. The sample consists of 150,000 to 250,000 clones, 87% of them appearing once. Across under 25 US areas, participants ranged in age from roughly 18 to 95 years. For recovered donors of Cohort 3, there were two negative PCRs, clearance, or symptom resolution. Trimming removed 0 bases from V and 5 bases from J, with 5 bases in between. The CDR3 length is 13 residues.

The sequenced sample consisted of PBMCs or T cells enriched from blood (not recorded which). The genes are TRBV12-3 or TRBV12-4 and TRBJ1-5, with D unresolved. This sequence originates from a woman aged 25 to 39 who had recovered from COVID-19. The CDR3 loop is CASSLASDQPQHF. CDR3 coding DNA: TGTGCCAGCAGTTTAGCGTCGGATCAGCCCCAGCATTTT.